This TCR beta chain was captured in a study of blood T cell repertoires in COVID-19. Using immunoSEQ multiplex PCR, the repertoire was profiled, and TCRdb retains in-frame clones only, with some absent. The sample carries about 270,000 clones, approximately 90% recorded once. Exposed enrollees encountered a COVID-19 case at some point within 2 weeks before study entry. This CDR3 comprises 16 residues. Germline V gene lookup returns CDR1 SGHDT and CDR2 YYEEEE. The ends lost 4 bases at V and 4 bases at J; junction bases unmatched: 13. The TCR was taken from a man between 35 and 55 years old who had been exposed to COVID-19. The specimen was PBMCs or T cells enriched from blood (not recorded which). J is TRBJ1-2 and V is TRBV5-6, with 7 bases lining up with TRBD1. The CDR3 DNA is TGTGCCAGCAGCCAGGAGGGGGTCGGGACAGCCTATGGCTACACCTTC. Translated, it gives CASSQEGVGTAYGYTF. Full variable domain (missing parts from reference TRBV5-6 and TRBJ1-2): DAGVTQSPTHLIKTRGQQVTLRCSPKSGHDTVSWYQQALGQGPQFIFQYYEEEERQRGNFPDRFSGHQFPNYSSELNVNALLLGDSALYLCASSQEGVGTAYGYTFGSGTRLTVV.